Listed below are T cell receptor beta chains from one sample, sequenced in a study of beta chain features in type 1 diabetes. Sequencing was performed with immunoSEQ multiplex PCR; in TCRdb, only in-frame clones are kept and a portion is missing. The sample includes fewer than 650,000 clones, 15% to 18% seen only once; the top ten take 0.07% to 0.095%. Sequences were obtained from naive CD4+ T cells from blood. The receptors originated from a man in his late teens or twenties in good health. CDR3s include the opening cysteine and the closing phenylalanine or tryptophan. Each record gives: V gene, J gene, clone size, D gene, CDR3 DNA, CDR3 protein. D genes are given only for firm matches. Some rows have no size entry. The others give once, few or many, or a class for an expanded clone.

V: TRBV10-3; J: TRBJ2-7; size: -; D: TRBD1; DNA: TGTGCCATCAGTATGGGACAGGCAGCCTACGAGCAGTACTTC; CDR3: CAISMGQAAYEQYF
V: TRBV11-2; J: TRBJ2-2; size: -; D: -; DNA: TGTGCCAGCAGCTTAATCGGGGGATACACCGGGGAGCTGTTTTTT; CDR3: CASSLIGGYTGELFF
V: TRBV19; J: TRBJ2-7; size: few; D: -; DNA: TGTGCCAGTGTTGACAGGATCTACGAGCAGTACTTC; CDR3: CASVDRIYEQYF
V: TRBV25-1; J: TRBJ2-2; size: -; D: TRBD2; DNA: TGTGCCAGCAGTGAACTGGGAGCGGGGGGCACCGGGGAGCTGTTTTTT; CDR3: CASSELGAGGTGELFF
V: TRBV5-1; J: TRBJ2-2; size: -; D: -; DNA: TGCGCCAGCAGCTTGGCATCTATCAACACCGGGGAGCTGTTTTTT; CDR3: CASSLASINTGELFF
V: TRBV5-1; J: TRBJ1-5; size: -; D: -; DNA: TGCGCCAGCAGCTTGTCCGGACAGAATCAGCCCCAGCATTTT; CDR3: CASSLSGQNQPQHF
V: TRBV7-3; J: TRBJ2-3; size: few; D: TRBD2; DNA: TGTGCCAGCAGCTTAACGATAAGGGGAGCGGGAGGGTCGACAGATACGCAGTATTTT; CDR3: CASSLTIRGAGGSTDTQYF
V: TRBV11-2; J: TRBJ1-1; size: once; D: -; DNA: TGTGCCAGCAGCTTAAAGATGGGTAATACTGAAGCTTTCTTT; CDR3: CASSLKMGNTEAFF
V: TRBV7-2; J: TRBJ1-2; size: -; D: TRBD1; DNA: TGTGCCAGCAGCTTCGGGACAGGGTTCTATGGCTACACCTTC; CDR3: CASSFGTGFYGYTF
V: TRBV6-7; J: TRBJ2-1; size: -; D: -; DNA: TGTGCCACAACTTTAAGGCTAGCGATCTACAATGAGCAGTTCTTC; CDR3: CATTLRLAIYNEQFF
V: TRBV4-3; J: TRBJ2-1; size: few; D: TRBD2; DNA: TGCGCCAGCAGCCTCGGGGGGTGGGGCGGAAACAACGATGAGCAGTTCTTC; CDR3: CASSLGGWGGNNDEQFF
V: TRBV7-9; J: TRBJ2-7; size: -; D: -; DNA: TGTGCCAGCAGCCCCCTCCGTGAGCCCTACGAGCAGTACTTC; CDR3: CASSPLREPYEQYF
V: TRBV10-3; J: TRBJ1-1; size: few; D: -; DNA: TGTGCCATAAAGGGGATGGGGGGAATGAACACTGAAGCTTTCTTT; CDR3: CAIKGMGGMNTEAFF
V: TRBV5-6; J: TRBJ2-2; size: few; D: -; DNA: TGTGCCAGCAGCTTGGCCCCAGGGAACACCGGGGAGCTGTTTTTT; CDR3: CASSLAPGNTGELFF
V: TRBV28; J: TRBJ2-4; size: -; D: TRBD1; DNA: TGTGCCAGCACCATAGGACAGGGGGGAACCAAAAACATTCAGTACTTC; CDR3: CASTIGQGGTKNIQYF
V: TRBV10-3; J: TRBJ2-1; size: -; D: TRBD1; DNA: TGTGCCGCCACGTCCGGACAGGGGTCTAATGAGCAGTTCTTC; CDR3: CAATSGQGSNEQFF
V: TRBV18; J: TRBJ2-5; size: -; D: -; DNA: TGTGCCAGCTCACCACCAATACAAGAGACCCAGTACTTC; CDR3: CASSPPIQETQYF
V: TRBV4-2; J: TRBJ2-7; size: -; D: TRBD1; DNA: TGTGCCAGCAGCCCGCAATGGGCAGGGGGAAGGCACTCCTACGAGCAGTACTTC; CDR3: CASSPQWAGGRHSYEQYF